This TCR beta chain was obtained from a study of quantifying T cell responses using KT2 cells. Study details: Reverse transcription used primers in the TCR alpha and beta constant regions.

An oligo carrying a UMI was ligated to the cDNA 3' end. An equimolar mix of RC1.1 and RC1.2 primed the beta chain across TRBC1 and TRBC2. TCRdb reprocessed the UMI-ligation and nested PCR reads via MiXCR and lists one record per CDR3 protein. The table records fewer than 50,000 distinct CDR3 sequences, approximately 10% of them present only once. The germline gives CDR1 SQVTM, CDR2 ANQGSEA. Trimming cost V 2 bases and J 3 bases, with 10 bases left between them. This CDR3 comprises 13 residues. The sample comprised PBMCs spiked with cells of the T cell clone KT2. The gene calls are TRBV29-1 and TRBJ1-1; no firm D call. This receptor was taken from a human donor. As DNA, the CDR3 is TGCAGCGTTGAACGCAGGTTAGACACTGAAGCTTTCTTT. This sequence encodes CSVERRLDTEAFF. Drawing the rest from reference TRBV29-1 and TRBJ1-1, the complete variable domain is SAVISQKPSRDICQRGTSLTIQCQVDSQVTMMFWYRQQPGQSLTLIATANQGSEATYESGFVIDKFPISRPNLTFSTLTVSNMSPEDSSIYLCSVERRLDTEAFFGQGTRLTVV.